This passage covers 27 T cell receptor beta chains from one sample sequenced in a study of blood T cell repertoires in COVID-19. Data came from immunoSEQ multiplex PCR; TCRdb stores just in-frame clones and leaves some out. The sample lists some 99,000 clones, approximately 87% seen once, with 18% in the top ten. The sample taken for sequencing was peripheral blood. These receptors all come from a woman aged 55-69 years with acute or convalescent COVID-19.

Notes on this clone: This same CDR3 is encoded by further DNA sequences in the sample. The chain joins TRBV5-1 to TRBJ1-2; D unclear. Germline CDR1 is SGHRS and CDR2 is YFSETQ. V was trimmed by 7 bases and J by 4 bases, leaving 11 bases between them. CDR3 size: 12 residues. CDR3 sequence reads: CASSAGSYGYTF. For the CDR3, the DNA is TGCGCCAGCTCGGCGGGGAGCTATGGCTACACCTTC.

The chain uses TRBV29-1 and TRBJ1-1; D not certain. This CDR3 has 14 amino acids. CDR1 is SQVTM and CDR2 is ANQGSEA in the germline V gene. The ends were cut back, 4 bases at V and 4 bases at J, with 16 bases in the middle. In DNA form, the CDR3 reads TGCAGCGTTGTTCTTACGGCTCCGGGCACTGAAGCTTTCTTT. Residues: CSVVLTAPGTEAFF.

The CDR3 here is CASSQRTPSTDTQYF. The CDR3 DNA reads as TGCGCCAGCAGCCAGAGGACACCCAGCACAGATACGCAGTATTTT. V is TRBV5-1 and J is TRBJ2-3, with D possibly being TRBD1 (5 bases). V dropped 4 bases and J dropped 0 bases, with 12 bases sitting between them. Germline V lookup: CDR1 SGHRS, CDR2 YFSETQ. CDR3 length: 15 residues. Based on the CDR3 plus reference TRBV5-1 and TRBJ2-3, the full variable domain is KAGVTQTPRYLIKTRGQQVTLSCSPISGHRSVSWYQQTPGQGLQFLFEYFSETQRNKGNFPGRFSGRQFSNSRSEMNVSTLELGDSALYLCASSQRTPSTDTQYFGPGTRLTVL.

The rearrangement uses TRBV19 and TRBJ1-6, with D tentatively TRBD1 (6 bases). The CDR3 length is 15 residues. V gave up 3 bases and J gave up 7 bases, with 13 bases separating them. Germline V gene lookup returns CDR1 LNHDA and CDR2 SQIVND (reference sequence). The CDR3 nucleotides are TGTGCCAGTAGTATGGGCCGGGACAACAATTCACCCCTCCACTTT. It encodes CASSMGRDNNSPLHF.

Only one count was recorded for this clone. The rearrangement links TRBV18 to TRBJ2-2, with a possible D match to TRBD1 (6 bases). The CDR3 runs to 15 residues. V was pared by 1 base and J by 6 bases, with 12 bases between. Germline-derived CDR1 and CDR2 are KGHSH and LQKENI. CDR3 in amino acids: CASSPRQGIAGELFF. DNA of the CDR3: TGTGCCAGCTCACCACGGCAGGGGATCGCCGGGGAGCTGTTTTTT.

This chain uses TRBV18 with TRBJ2-7; TRBD2 matches at 15 bases. The junction had 7 bases not matched to a gene; V was cut back by 1 base and J by 6 bases. CDR3 length: 17 amino acids. CDR1 is KGHSH and CDR2 is LQKENI in the germline V gene. The CDR3 reads CASSPRGLAGGGFEQYF. DNA of the CDR3: TGTGCCAGCTCACCACGGGGACTAGCGGGAGGAGGCTTCGAGCAGTACTTC. The full variable domain, rest sourced from reference TRBV18 and TRBJ2-7, is NAGVMQNPRHLVRRRGQEARLRCSPMKGHSHVYWYRQLPEEGLKFMVYLQKENIIDESGMPKERFSAEFPKEGPSILRIQQVVRGDSAAYFCASSPRGLAGGGFEQYFGPGTRLTVT.

The V call is TRBV28, the J call TRBJ2-7; the match to TRBD2 covers 10 bases. Looked up from germline, CDR1 is MDHEN and CDR2 is SYDVKM. The CDR3 is made up of 15 amino acids. V was pared by 5 bases and J by 4 bases, with 8 bases of the junction left unmatched. CDR3 in amino acids: CASSVNLAGVYEQYF. In DNA, the CDR3 is TGTGCCAGCAGTGTCAACCTAGCGGGAGTTTACGAGCAGTACTTC. Complete variable domain (other parts from reference TRBV28 and TRBJ2-7): DVKVTQSSRYLVKRTGEKVFLECVQDMDHENMFWYRQDPGLGLRLIYFSYDVKMKEKGDIPEGYSVSREKKERFSLILESASTNQTSMYLCASSVNLAGVYEQYFGPGTRLTVT.

V gene TRBV18 combines with J gene TRBJ1-1; no definite D call. The CDR3 is made up of 14 amino acids. V lost 0 bases, J lost 4 bases, and 9 bases lay in between. CDR1 is KGHSH, CDR2 LQKENI, per germline. This CDR3 is CASSPPAGSTEAFF. The CDR3 region has the DNA TGTGCCAGCTCACCACCGGCGGGAAGCACTGAAGCTTTCTTT.

The genes are TRBV5-1 and TRBJ2-6, with D possibly TRBD1 on 5 matching bases. CDR1 SGHRS and CDR2 YFSETQ come from the germline V gene. CDR3 length equals 15 residues. Trimming stripped 1 base from V and 4 bases from J, with 9 bases between. The CDR3 loop is CASSLSTAGANVLTF. CDR3 nucleotides: TGCGCCAGCAGCTTGTCGACAGCCGGGGCCAACGTCCTGACTTTC.

This sequence joins TRBV19 and TRBJ2-2, with 8 bases fitting TRBD2. V dropped 9 bases and J dropped 3; count of bases not matched to a gene: 9. The CDR3 extends over 15 amino acids. Germline values: CDR1 LNHDA, CDR2 SQIVND (reference sequence). The CDR3 sequence is CASDHSGIHTGELFF. In DNA form, the CDR3 reads TGTGCCAGCGATCATAGCGGGATCCACACCGGGGAGCTGTTTTTT.

This chain uses TRBV9 with TRBJ2-3; 15 nucleotides line up with TRBD2. This CDR3 is built from 16 residues. V lost 7 bases, J lost 0 bases, and 3 bases stayed unmatched. In germline, CDR1 is SGDLS, CDR2 YYNGEE. The CDR3 is CASGLAGGTSTDTQYF. CDR3 nucleotides: TGTGCCAGCGGACTAGCGGGGGGGACTAGCACAGATACGCAGTATTTT.

The chain is built from TRBV6-4 and TRBJ2-2; D might be TRBD1 (5 bases). The ends were cut back, 8 bases at V and 2 bases at J, with 12 bases in the middle. The germline V gene encodes CDR1 MRHNA and CDR2 SNTAGT. The CDR3 runs to 14 residues. The CDR3: CASRLTGNTGELFF. CDR3 DNA sequence: TGTGCCAGCCGCCTCACAGGCAACACCGGGGAGCTGTTTTTT.

This chain uses TRBV28 with TRBJ1-5; D gene unclear. CDR1 is MDHEN and CDR2 is SYDVKM in the germline V gene. The CDR3 consists of 14 residues. Trimming removed 6 bases at V and 7 bases at J, with 16 bases between. Here the CDR3 reads CASSVPGGLQPQHF. DNA for the CDR3: TGTGCCAGCAGCGTCCCGGGAGGACTGCAGCCCCAGCATTTT.

The chain joins TRBV28 to TRBJ1-1; the D is unclear. V dropped 6 bases and J dropped 8 bases, with 10 bases sitting between them. The CDR3 loop spans 11 amino acids. Germline V CDR1 and CDR2: MDHEN, SYDVKM. In DNA, the CDR3 is TGTGCCAGCAGCCCCCAGTTCGAAGCTTTCTTT. Its translation: CASSPQFEAFF.

The V gene is TRBV7-8, the J gene TRBJ1-2; 7 nucleotides match TRBD1. The CDR3 extends over 13 amino acids. CDR1 and CDR2 from the germline V gene are SGHVS and FQNEAQ. With 3 bases clipped from V and 7 bases from J, the junction kept 5 bases outside the gene matches. CDR3 sequence reads: CASSFIRQGGYTF. In nucleotides, the CDR3 is TGTGCCAGCAGCTTTATACGACAGGGTGGCTACACCTTC.

V usage is TRBV3-1 (or the pseudogene TRBV3-2) and J usage is TRBJ2-2; D perhaps matches TRBD2 (6 bases). The germline gives CDR1 LGHDT, CDR2 YNNKEL (reference sequence). Trimming cost V 4 bases and J 4 bases, with 13 bases left between them. This CDR3 region has 15 residues. The CDR3 region is CASSRGLASTGELFF. The CDR3 region has the DNA TGTGCCAGCAGCCGAGGCCTAGCGAGCACCGGGGAGCTGTTTTTT.

The CDR3: CASSGGMGRTEAFF. The CDR3 DNA reads TGTGCCAGCAGCGGCGGAATGGGGAGGACTGAAGCTTTCTTT. This sequence joins TRBV7-2 and TRBJ1-1; D ambiguous. V lost 5 bases to trimming and J lost 5 bases, with 15 bases between them. The CDR3 is 14 amino acids. Germline V gene sequence: CDR1 SGHTA, CDR2 FQGNSA.

This CDR3 reads CATSREGARRKSYNEQFF. Here the CDR3 DNA reads TGTGCCACCAGCAGAGAGGGGGCGAGGCGGAAATCCTACAATGAGCAGTTCTTC. The chain uses TRBV15 and TRBJ2-1; perhaps TRBD1 as D (6 bases). V lost 0 bases to trimming and J lost 1 base, with 16 bases between them. Germline V gene data show CDR1 as LNHNV and CDR2 as YYDKDF (reference sequence). The length of the CDR3 is 18 residues.

This clone came up a few times. The rearrangement links TRBV29-1 to TRBJ2-3; 14 bases are shared with TRBD2. The CDR3 has 16 residues. With 8 bases clipped from V and 0 bases from J, the junction kept 7 bases outside the gene matches. Germline V gene lookup returns CDR1 SQVTM and CDR2 ANQGSEA. The CDR3 nucleotides read TGCAGCCATGGGACTAGCGGGAGATTAAGCACAGATACGCAGTATTTT. Encoded protein: CSHGTSGRLSTDTQYF.

This chain connects TRBV4-3 to TRBJ1-1; D gene uncertain. The CDR3 has 13 amino acids. Between the trimmed V and J ends, which lost 4 bases and 4 bases, there was a span of 10 bases. CDR1 is LGHNA and CDR2 is YSLEER in the germline V gene. CDR3 bases: TGCGCCAGCAGCCTGAGGGTGGCCACTGAAGCTTTCTTT. Protein sequence: CASSLRVATEAFF.

The V gene is TRBV11-2, the J gene TRBJ1-2; TRBD1 might be the D (5 bases). This CDR3 comprises 15 residues. Per germline, CDR1 SGHAT and CDR2 FQNNGV. Trimming removed 5 bases from V and 1 base from J, with 14 bases in between. The CDR3 DNA sequence: TGTGCCAGCAGCCCCCCAGGGTTAGGTAACTATGGCTACACCTTC. It is translated as CASSPPGLGNYGYTF.

The rearrangement joins TRBV7-2 to TRBJ2-3; D gene ambiguous. V shed 2 bases and J shed 5 bases, with 5 bases lying between them. The germline CDR1 and CDR2 sequences are SGHTA and FQGNSA. CDR3 length: 12 amino acids. Here the CDR3 reads CASSLLRDTQYF. The DNA of the CDR3 is TGTGCCAGCAGCTTACTGAGAGATACGCAGTATTTT.

This clone was recorded only once. The chain is built from TRBV28 and TRBJ2-7, with D perhaps matching TRBD2 (6 bases). The CDR3 has 15 amino acids. Germline V CDR1 and CDR2: MDHEN, SYDVKM. Between the trimmed V and J ends, which lost 5 bases and 1 base, there was a span of 15 bases. CDR3 sequence: CASSPHTGGSYEQYF. In DNA form, the CDR3 reads TGTGCCAGCAGTCCACACACTGGGGGGTCCTACGAGCAGTACTTC. Filled out from reference TRBV28 and TRBJ2-7, the complete variable domain reads DVKVTQSSRYLVKRTGEKVFLECVQDMDHENMFWYRQDPGLGLRLIYFSYDVKMKEKGDIPEGYSVSREKKERFSLILESASTNQTSMYLCASSPHTGGSYEQYFGPGTRLTVT.

V is TRBV5-4 and J is TRBJ2-5; 10 bases map to TRBD2. Looked up from germline, CDR1 is SGHNT and CDR2 is YYREEE (reference sequence). Losses at the gene ends were 3 bases for V and 2 bases for J; bases not matched to a gene: 7. The CDR3 length is 16 residues. In DNA, the CDR3 is TGTGCCAGCAGCTCGGGGGTAGCGGGGGGACAAGAGACCCAGTACTTC. Its translation is CASSSGVAGGQETQYF.

V and J are TRBV28 and TRBJ1-1; unclear D gene. The CDR3 loop spans 11 amino acids. The germline V gene encodes CDR1 MDHEN and CDR2 SYDVKM. The germline V and J ends were trimmed by 2 bases and 7 bases, with 5 bases remaining between them. CDR3 sequence: CASSLGSEAFF. The CDR3 bases are TGTGCCAGCAGTTTAGGGAGTGAAGCTTTCTTT.

This clone was detected many times. V is TRBV27 and J is TRBJ2-3; 13 bases line up with TRBD2. V shed 3 bases and J 6 bases; nucleotides not matched to a gene: 3. Germline V gene sequence: CDR1 MNHEY, CDR2 SMNVEV (reference sequence). The CDR3 runs 15 residues. The CDR3 reads CASSFLLAGGDTQYF. Written as DNA, the CDR3 is TGTGCCAGCAGTTTCCTACTAGCGGGGGGGGATACGCAGTATTTT.

This clone was seen only a few times. V and J are TRBV5-1 and TRBJ2-1; 8 bases map to TRBD2. Per the germline V gene, CDR1 is SGHRS and CDR2 is YFSETQ. V lost 4 bases to trimming and J lost 4 bases; unmatched junction nucleotides: 7. The CDR3 length is 15 residues. The CDR3 sequence: CASSQAGEEYNEQFF. The CDR3 DNA follows: TGCGCCAGCAGCCAAGCGGGAGAGGAGTACAATGAGCAGTTCTTC.